This entry concerns a single T cell receptor beta chain. Its antigen remains unidentified. The sample comes from a study of monozygotic twins with inflammatory bowel disease. Regarding the study as a whole: Twins with IBD had fewer clonotypes in common with others than healthy twins, particularly during disease activity.

TCRdb processed the 5' RACE reads again and assigns one entry to each CDR3 protein, with no DNA. The sample shows roughly 200,000 distinct CDR3 sequences, and less than 2% sits with its ten largest clones. The CDR3 is made up of 14 amino acids. Germline V gene data show CDR1 as DFQATT and CDR2 as SNEGSKA (reference sequence). The sequence derives from a human donor with ulcerative colitis or Crohn's disease, or a healthy co-twin of an affected twin (not recorded which). The genes are TRBV20-1 and TRBJ1-2. Specimen: blood. This CDR3 is CSARIESSANRYTF.